This T cell receptor (beta chain) was sequenced during a study of blood T cell repertoires in COVID-19. Study information: The United States, Italy and Spain provided the acute and convalescent COVID-19 samples.

Per the original data handling: Amplified reference gene primers provided the basis for estimating nucleated cell counts. Sequencing used immunoSEQ multiplex PCR; TCRdb keeps in-frame clones, though not all of them. From that table come the V and J calls and clone size; the DNA was used to work out D and trimming. Of over 200,000 clones listed, roughly 86% were seen once; the top ten hold around 9.5%. V shed 2 bases and J shed 7 bases, with 15 bases lying between them. CDR3 length: 14 residues. Looked up from germline, CDR1 is SGHVS and CDR2 is FQNEAQ. Sequenced: peripheral blood. This rearrangement joins TRBV7-8 to TRBJ2-7; the D gene is possibly TRBD1 (7 bases). The TCR was taken from a man in his forties who had recovered from COVID-19. The CDR3 sequence: CASSLRRGEREQYF. In DNA, the CDR3 is TGTGCCAGCAGCTTACGCAGGGGGGAAAGGGAGCAGTACTTC.